This T cell receptor beta chain originates from a study of T cells in Graves' hyperthyroidism and ophthalmopathy. The hyperthyroidism was newly diagnosed and had lasted under 2 months; the patients were aged 18 to 65. This sample holds PBMCs from about 10 ml fresh peripheral blood. Researchers amplified the TCR beta CDR3 regions from RNA transcripts. An initial round of RT-PCR targeting the TCR CDR3 relied on the HTBI primer set. MiXCR, applied by TCRdb to the multiplex PCR reads, yields one record per CDR3 protein. Seen here are hundreds of thousands of distinct CDR3 sequences, approximately 14% observed once, and the top ten hold about a tenth. CDR1 is KGHSH, CDR2 LQKENI, per germline. Trimming shortened V by 3 bases and J by 4 bases, and 9 bases separated the two germline ends. The CDR3 extends over 13 amino acids. This clonotype occurred many times.

The source is a woman in her late teens or twenties with Graves' hyperthyroidism. The chain carries TRBV18 and TRBJ1-1; D perhaps matches TRBD1 (5 bases). Sample: blood. The CDR3 is CASSPNQGTEAFF. The CDR3 nucleotides are TGTGCCAGCTCACCTAATCAGGGCACTGAAGCTTTCTTT.